The 17 T cell receptor beta chains below all came from one sample that was sequenced in a study of blood T cell repertoires in COVID-19. Generated by immunoSEQ multiplex PCR, the TCRdb table keeps only in-frame clones and is missing some. Of 45,000 to 75,000 clones listed, around nine tenths were seen once; the top ten hold less than 5%. The sequenced material came from peripheral blood. Receptors originate from a man aged 55 to 69 with acute or convalescent COVID-19.

The rearrangement uses TRBV5-4 and TRBJ1-2; D not resolved. V was pared by 4 bases and J by 7 bases, with 14 bases between. The CDR3 consists of 13 residues. Germline values: CDR1 SGHNT, CDR2 YYREEE (reference sequence). The DNA of the CDR3 is TGTGCCAGCAGCCCCGGACTCCCCCTTGGCTACACCTTC. Translation gives CASSPGLPLGYTF.

V gene TRBV19 combines with J gene TRBJ1-2, with TRBD1 matching 9 bases. V lost 5 bases to trimming and J lost 6 bases; unmatched junction nucleotides: 4. Germline V gene lookup returns CDR1 LNHDA and CDR2 SQIVND (reference sequence). The CDR3 contains 13 residues. The CDR3 reads CASSPDRGDGYTF. As DNA, the CDR3 is TGTGCCAGTAGTCCGGACAGGGGCGATGGCTACACCTTC.

The chain joins TRBV18 to TRBJ2-7; 12 bases map to TRBD2. Germline assignment: CDR1 KGHSH and CDR2 LQKENI. With 2 bases clipped from V and 3 bases from J, the junction kept 2 bases outside the gene matches. This CDR3 has 15 amino acids. CDR3 nucleotides: TGTGCCAGCTCACCAGGACTAGCGGGATTCTACGAGCAGTACTTC. It codes for CASSPGLAGFYEQYF.

The chain uses TRBV2 and TRBJ1-5; TRBD1 matches 9 bases. The CDR3 covers 15 residues. Trimming removed 6 bases from V and 1 base from J; junction bases left unmatched: 4. Germline V lookup: CDR1 SNHLY, CDR2 FYNNEI. The CDR3 sequence is CASSGTGNSNQPQHF. The DNA for the CDR3 is TGTGCCAGCAGCGGGACAGGGAACAGCAATCAGCCCCAGCATTTT.

The rearrangement links TRBV28 to TRBJ1-6; TRBD1 might be the D (6 bases). The CDR3 has 12 residues. Germline V gene data show CDR1 as MDHEN and CDR2 as SYDVKM. The ends were cut back, 5 bases at V and 11 bases at J, with 10 bases in the middle. This chain's CDR3 is CASSVQGTPLHF. The CDR3, as DNA: TGTGCCAGCAGTGTCCAGGGGACACCCCTCCACTTT.

V and J are TRBV5-5 and TRBJ1-2; 8 bases map to TRBD1. The CDR3 extends over 17 amino acids. Per the germline V gene, CDR1 is SGHKS and CDR2 is YYEKEE (reference sequence). V shed 0 bases and J 11 bases; nucleotides not matched to a gene: 18. The CDR3 region has the DNA TGTGCCAGCAGCTTGGGCCCCGGGACAGGTGCGGGGAAATGGTACACCTTC. This encodes CASSLGPGTGAGKWYTF. Full variable domain (rest looked up from reference TRBV5-5 and TRBJ1-2): DAGVTQSPTHLIKTRGQQVTLRCSPISGHKSVSWYQQVLGQGPQFIFQYYEKEERGRGNFPDRFSARQFPNYSSELNVNALLLGDSALYLCASSLGPGTGAGKWYTFGSGTRLTVV.

The chain combines TRBV5-1 with TRBJ1-2; TRBD1 agrees at 7 bases. The CDR3 sequence is 16 residues long. V was pared by 3 bases and J by 4 bases, with 12 bases of the junction left unmatched. Germline values: CDR1 SGHRS, CDR2 YFSETQ. The CDR3 here is CASSSGYDPGGYGYTF. In DNA, the CDR3 is TGCGCCAGCAGCTCCGGATATGACCCAGGGGGCTATGGCTACACCTTC.

This chain joins TRBV10-1 and TRBJ2-7; 13 bases line up with TRBD2. Germline V lookup: CDR1 WNHNN, CDR2 SYGVQD (reference sequence). With 9 bases clipped from V and 7 bases from J, the junction kept 6 bases outside the gene matches. The CDR3 runs to 13 residues. CDR3 region: CASGTSGTGEQYF. For the CDR3, the DNA is TGCGCCAGTGGGACTAGCGGGACGGGGGAGCAGTACTTC.

The chain uses TRBV2 and TRBJ2-1, with 13 nucleotides matching TRBD2. Germline trimming cut 6 bases from V and 4 bases from J; bases unmatched to any gene: 6. The CDR3 contains 16 residues. Germline values: CDR1 SNHLY, CDR2 FYNNEI. The CDR3 nucleotides are TGTGCCAGCAGAACCGGGACTAGCGGGGCTTACAATGAGCAGTTCTTC. Translated: CASRTGTSGAYNEQFF.

The V call is TRBV28, the J call TRBJ1-5; TRBD1 agrees at 10 bases. Germline CDR1 and CDR2: MDHEN and SYDVKM. With V trimmed by 4 bases and J by 6 bases, 3 bases remained unmatched. This CDR3 comprises 14 residues. The DNA for the CDR3 is TGTGCCAGCAGTTCCGGGACAGGGGTTCAGCCCCAGCATTTT. This codes for CASSSGTGVQPQHF.

The chain combines TRBV24-1 with TRBJ2-7; D is perhaps TRBD1 (6 bases). The CDR3 is 15 residues long. Germline CDR1 is KGHDR and CDR2 is SFDVKD. Trimming shortened V by 3 bases and J by 2 bases, and 13 bases separated the two germline ends. CDR3 coding DNA: TGTGCCACCAGTGATCCAAGGGACAAGCCCTACGAGCAGTACTTC. Its translation is CATSDPRDKPYEQYF.

This chain joins TRBV18 and TRBJ1-5, with 12 bases matching TRBD1. The length of the CDR3 is 15 residues. After removal of 2 bases from V and 7 bases from J, the junction contained 3 bases not matched to a gene. The V gene's germline CDR1 is KGHSH and CDR2 LQKENI. CDR3 nucleotides: TGTGCCAGCTCACCAGGGACAGGGGGCCGACAGCCCCAGCATTTT. Translation gives CASSPGTGGRQPQHF.

The rearrangement uses TRBV16 and TRBJ1-6, with 8 bases lining up with TRBD1. Germline lookup yields CDR1 KGHSY and CDR2 FQNENV. V shed 7 bases and J 7 bases; nucleotides not matched to a gene: 6. This CDR3 comprises 14 residues. The CDR3 here is CASTSHRGNSPLHF. The CDR3, as DNA: TGTGCCAGCACTTCCCACAGGGGGAATTCACCCCTCCACTTT.

This clone was seen just once. This sequence joins TRBV27 and TRBJ2-1, with TRBD2 matching over 8 bases. The V segment lost 6 bases and the J segment 6 bases; nucleotides outside the gene matches: 4. CDR1 and CDR2 from the germline V gene are MNHEY and SMNVEV (reference sequence). This CDR3 is 13 amino acids long. For the CDR3, the DNA is TGTGCCAGCAGGGGACTAGTTGTCAATGAGCAGTTCTTC. Residues: CASRGLVVNEQFF.

V and J are TRBV2 and TRBJ2-7, with a possible D match to TRBD2 (5 bases). The germline gives CDR1 SNHLY, CDR2 FYNNEI. The CDR3 spans 15 residues. V lost 4 bases to trimming and J lost 0 bases, with 13 bases between them. The CDR3 loop reads CASSGSAGYSYEQYF. The CDR3 coding sequence is TGTGCCAGCAGTGGGTCGGCGGGTTACTCCTACGAGCAGTACTTC.

This chain uses TRBV18 with TRBJ2-3; 11 positions agree with TRBD2. CDR1 KGHSH and CDR2 LQKENI come from the germline V gene. Trimming took 3 bases from V and 2 from J; bases not matched to a gene: 4. The CDR3 consists of 16 residues. CDR3 sequence (DNA): TGTGCCAGCTCACCTCCGACTAGCGGGAACACAGATACGCAGTATTTT. It specifies CASSPPTSGNTDTQYF.

The rearrangement uses TRBV7-9 and TRBJ2-3; TRBD2 matches 14 bases. The CDR3 has 18 residues. Germline CDR1 SEHNR, CDR2 FQNEAQ (reference sequence). The V and J ends lost 5 bases and 4 bases, in that order; junction bases with no gene match: 11. The DNA for the CDR3 is TGTGCCAGCAGCGACTACGGGACTAGCGGGAGAGTGGCAGATACGCAGTATTTT. This gives the protein CASSDYGTSGRVADTQYF.